The 8 T cell receptor beta chains in this list originate from one sample, sequenced in a study of T cell responses to AZD1222 COVID-19 vaccine. This table comes from immunoSEQ multiplex PCR, and its TCRdb copy is limited to in-frame clones, with some not included. The data contain some 130,000 clones, 88% of them singletons. The specimen was peripheral blood, collected on day 0 of MenACWY control vaccination. Receptors were obtained from an adult in good health.

This chain links TRBV30 with TRBJ1-6; 8 positions match TRBD1. V shed 3 bases and J 9 bases; nucleotides not matched to a gene: 4. The CDR3 length is 13 residues. Germline lookup yields CDR1 GTSNPN and CDR2 SVGIG (reference sequence). CDR3 sequence: CAWRTGVASPLHF. In nucleotides, the CDR3 is TGTGCCTGGAGGACAGGGGTAGCTTCACCCCTCCACTTT.

This sequence joins TRBV6-1 and TRBJ2-3, with D possibly TRBD2 on 6 matching bases. Germline lookup yields CDR1 MNHNS and CDR2 SASEGT. This CDR3 has 15 residues. Trimming stripped 3 bases from V and 0 bases from J, with 10 bases between. CDR3 nucleotide sequence: TGTGCCAGCAGTGAGTCCAGCGGGAGCACAGATACGCAGTATTTT. Protein: CASSESSGSTDTQYF.

CDR3 loop: CASSPGTTGRETQYF. Here the CDR3 DNA reads TGCGCCAGCAGCCCCGGGACGACAGGGAGAGAGACCCAGTACTTC. The rearrangement links TRBV5-1 to TRBJ2-5; TRBD1 matches 7 bases. V lost 4 bases to trimming and J lost 4 bases; unmatched junction nucleotides: 10. The CDR3 has 15 residues. In germline, CDR1 is SGHRS, CDR2 YFSETQ.

The chain has TRBV20-1 and TRBJ2-3; D is unresolved. The CDR3 contains 11 residues. V gave up 3 bases and J gave up 6 bases, with 7 bases separating them. CDR1 and CDR2 (germline): DFQATT, SNEGSKA (reference sequence). The CDR3 sequence: CSASVRDTQYF. As DNA, the CDR3 is TGCAGTGCTAGCGTCCGCGATACGCAGTATTTT.

The chain has TRBV10-3 and TRBJ1-1; D may be TRBD1 (5 bases). CDR1 ENHRY and CDR2 SYGVKD come from the germline V gene. CDR3 length: 11 amino acids. V lost 2 bases and J lost 8, with 6 bases in between. The CDR3 coding sequence is TGTGCCATCAGTGAGCAGGGCGAAGCTTTCTTT. As protein: CAISEQGEAFF.

A note on this clone: In the same sample, other DNA sequences code for this CDR3. The chain joins TRBV5-1 to TRBJ2-7; TRBD2 matches 11 bases. CDR3 size: 15 residues. The V segment lost 0 bases and the J segment 1 base; nucleotides outside the gene matches: 0. From germline, CDR1 is SGHRS and CDR2 YFSETQ. The CDR3, as DNA: TGCGCCAGCAGCTTGGTAGCGGGGGGGTCCTACGAGCAGTACTTC. It yields the protein CASSLVAGGSYEQYF. Full variable domain (outside the CDR3, taken from reference TRBV5-1 and TRBJ2-7): KAGVTQTPRYLIKTRGQQVTLSCSPISGHRSVSWYQQTPGQGLQFLFEYFSETQRNKGNFPGRFSGRQFSNSRSEMNVSTLELGDSALYLCASSLVAGGSYEQYFGPGTRLTVT.

This chain joins TRBV5-1 and TRBJ1-2; tentatively, D is TRBD1 (6 bases). The CDR3 loop spans 14 amino acids. Per germline, CDR1 SGHRS and CDR2 YFSETQ. The V and J ends lost 0 bases and 8 bases respectively, with 14 bases between them. CDR3 protein: CASSLDLPGDGYTF. Here the CDR3 DNA reads TGCGCCAGCAGCTTGGACCTTCCAGGGGACGGCTACACCTTC.

V and J are TRBV7-6 and TRBJ1-1, with a possible D match to TRBD1 (6 bases). Germline V lookup: CDR1 SGHVS, CDR2 FNYEAQ. V shed 2 bases and J shed 4 bases, with 26 bases lying between them. The CDR3 is 19 residues long. The DNA for the CDR3 is TGTGCCAGCAGCTTAAGGTTTCAGGGGCCCACCCGGGTGGCCACTGAAGCTTTCTTT. It encodes CASSLRFQGPTRVATEAFF.